This TCR beta chain came from a study of blood T cells in healthy people across ages. The CDR3 contains 17 residues. The V end lost 1 base, the J end lost 1 base, and 17 bases lay between the germline ends. Germline loops: CDR1 DFQATT, CDR2 SNEGSKA (reference sequence). The authors ran a second PCR of 7 to 11 cycles using a sample-barcoded 5' primer and a J-beta primer mix. MiXCR, applied by TCRdb to the 5' RACE reads, yields one record per CDR3 protein. The repertoire holds 1.5 million or so distinct CDR3 sequences, with about 40% as singletons. Sample: blood. This rearrangement joins TRBV20-1 to TRBJ1-5; D might be TRBD1 (5 bases). This TCR was recovered from a young woman in good health. The CDR3 is CSARVRSRADSNQPQHF. The CDR3 coding sequence is TGCAGTGCTAGAGTGAGGTCCAGGGCGGACAGCAATCAGCCCCAGCATTTT.